Following are 16 T cell receptor beta chains from one sample sequenced in a study of blood T cell repertoires in COVID-19. Data came from immunoSEQ multiplex PCR; TCRdb stores just in-frame clones and leaves some out. The table lists about 190,000 clones, 78% of them singletons. Sequenced sample: PBMCs or T cells enriched from blood (not recorded which). The receptors were gathered from a woman aged 50 to 60 who had recovered from COVID-19.

The chain has TRBV6-4 and TRBJ2-1, with D tentatively TRBD1 (7 bases). V shed 5 bases and J shed 9 bases, with 20 bases lying between them. Germline-derived CDR1 and CDR2 are MRHNA and SNTAGT. The CDR3 loop spans 15 amino acids. The chain's CDR3 is CASSLDRAGSGEQFF. The CDR3 region has the DNA TGTGCCAGCAGTTTAGACAGGGCGGGAAGTGGTGAGCAGTTCTTC.

The table lists this clone with a count of one. V gene TRBV5-1 combines with J gene TRBJ1-4; no clear D gene. The CDR3 loop spans 13 amino acids. V was cut by 4 bases and J by 8 bases, with 12 bases left in between. CDR1 is SGHRS and CDR2 is YFSETQ in the germline V gene. The CDR3 sequence is CASSADGKEKLFF. CDR3 nucleotides: TGCGCCAGCAGCGCGGACGGGAAGGAAAAACTGTTTTTT.

The chain uses TRBV6-5 and TRBJ2-7; TRBD2 agrees at 7 bases. Germline CDR1 MNHEY, CDR2 SVGAGI. This CDR3 has 13 residues. After removal of 4 bases from V and 5 bases from J, the junction contained 5 bases not matched to a gene. As DNA, the CDR3 is TGTGCCAGCAGTTCTAGCGGTTCCCACGAGCAGTACTTC. It is translated as CASSSSGSHEQYF.

V usage is TRBV28 and J usage is TRBJ2-2; TRBD1 matches at 8 bases. The length of the CDR3 is 16 residues. The ends lost 3 bases at V and 5 bases at J; junction bases unmatched: 8. Germline V gives CDR1 MDHEN, CDR2 SYDVKM. The CDR3 region has the DNA TGTGCCAGCAGTTTTGGACAGGGAATTGGGACCGGGGAGCTGTTTTTT. This translates into CASSFGQGIGTGELFF.

The rearrangement joins TRBV7-2 to TRBJ1-2; 10 positions agree with TRBD1. The CDR3 is 14 residues long. Germline V gene lookup returns CDR1 SGHTA and CDR2 FQGNSA. With 6 bases clipped from V and 4 bases from J, the junction kept 5 bases outside the gene matches. DNA of the CDR3: TGTGCCAGCAGACCCGGGACAGGGGTCTATGGCTACACCTTC. Translated: CASRPGTGVYGYTF.

The CDR3 loop reads CASSLAGQGGKKFF. The DNA for the CDR3 is TGTGCCAGCAGCTTGGCCGGACAGGGAGGGAAAAAGTTCTTC. The rearrangement joins TRBV5-6 to TRBJ2-1, with D possibly TRBD1 on 8 matching bases. This CDR3 contains 14 residues. The ends were cut back, 0 bases at V and 14 bases at J, with 18 bases in the middle. Germline loops: CDR1 SGHDT, CDR2 YYEEEE.

The J gene is TRBJ2-3, the V gene TRBV28; TRBD2 might be the D (6 bases). This CDR3 region has 15 residues. Germline CDR1 MDHEN, CDR2 SYDVKM. V lost 6 bases, J lost 0 bases, and 13 bases lay in between. Here the CDR3 DNA reads TGTGCCAGCAGCCCCTCAGGGACTAGCACAGATACGCAGTATTTT. Its translation: CASSPSGTSTDTQYF.

CDR3 DNA sequence: TGCAGCGTCCGGACGGGAGGCCCTTGGGGGGATGAGCAGTTCTTC. Protein: CSVRTGGPWGDEQFF. The chain combines TRBV29-1 with TRBJ2-1, with 7 bases identical to TRBD2. The J segment lost 8 bases and the V segment lost 6 bases, leaving 16 bases of the junction unmatched. The CDR3 has 15 residues. Looked up from germline, CDR1 is SQVTM and CDR2 is ANQGSEA.

The sample holds a few counts of this clone. This chain links TRBV2 with TRBJ2-7, with TRBD2 identical over 8 bases. J gave up 3 bases and V 8 bases, and 6 bases lay outside the gene matches. The length of the CDR3 is 13 residues. In germline, CDR1 is SNHLY, CDR2 FYNNEI. As DNA, the CDR3 is TGTGCCAGCGGAGGCGGGACTAGCTACGAGCAGTACTTC. Encoded protein: CASGGGTSYEQYF.

The chain couples TRBV6-1 to TRBJ1-3, with 9 bases that match TRBD1. J gave up 2 bases and V 3 bases, and 8 bases lay outside the gene matches. This CDR3 spans 17 amino acids. Per germline, CDR1 MNHNS and CDR2 SASEGT. This CDR3 reads CASSERTGGAAGNTIYF. In nucleotides, the CDR3 is TGTGCCAGCAGTGAGCGCACAGGGGGCGCAGCTGGAAACACCATATATTTT.

The chain is built from TRBV7-2 and TRBJ2-7; possible D gene TRBD2, 5 bases. The V end was cut by 5 bases, the J end by 2 bases, with 16 bases between. The CDR3 spans 15 residues. From germline, CDR1 is SGHTA and CDR2 FQGNSA. CDR3 loop: CASSPRGADAYEQYF. CDR3 coding DNA: TGTGCCAGCAGCCCCCGAGGAGCGGACGCCTACGAGCAGTACTTC.

The V gene is TRBV6-5, the J gene TRBJ1-5, with D hard to call. The CDR3 consists of 12 residues. Germline V lookup: CDR1 MNHEY, CDR2 SVGAGI. The V gene lost 6 bases and the J gene lost 3 bases, with 6 bases spanning the gap. The CDR3 DNA reads TGTGCCAGCAGGGCCCCCAATCAGCCCCAGCATTTT. This gives the protein CASRAPNQPQHF.

The chain couples TRBV2 to TRBJ1-2; 7 nucleotides agree with TRBD1. This CDR3 spans 19 amino acids. Germline V gene data show CDR1 as SNHLY and CDR2 as FYNNEI. With 0 bases clipped from V and 7 bases from J, the junction kept 20 bases outside the gene matches. In DNA, the CDR3 is TGTGCCAGCAGTGAAGCGCGGGGGGTTCCGGGACAGTCCCTCCTTGGCTACACCTTC. Translating it yields CASSEARGVPGQSLLGYTF.

The chain recombines TRBV18 with TRBJ1-2, with D uncertain. Germline V gene data show CDR1 as KGHSH and CDR2 as LQKENI. With 2 bases removed from V and 6 bases from J, the gap between germline ends came to 13 bases. The CDR3 runs to 14 residues. This chain's CDR3 is CASSPMGASNGYTF. CDR3 DNA: TGTGCCAGCTCACCAATGGGCGCGAGTAATGGCTACACCTTC.

The V gene is TRBV14, the J gene TRBJ2-1; the match to TRBD1 covers 8 bases. The CDR3 is 17 residues long. V lost 4 bases and J lost 0; bases outside the gene matches: 8. The germline gives CDR1 SGHDN, CDR2 FVKESK. DNA of the CDR3: TGTGCCAGCAGCCGCGACAGGGGCCTTCTCTCCTACAATGAGCAGTTCTTC. Its protein is CASSRDRGLLSYNEQFF.

On this clone itself: Other nucleotide sequences from this sample produce the same CDR3. This sequence joins TRBV28 and TRBJ1-2; no reliable D call. Trimming cost V 2 bases and J 0 bases, with 4 bases left between them. The CDR3 spans 13 residues. Germline V gene sequence: CDR1 MDHEN, CDR2 SYDVKM. Here the CDR3 DNA reads TGTGCCAGCAGTTTAGGCACTAACTATGGCTACACCTTC. Its translation is CASSLGTNYGYTF.